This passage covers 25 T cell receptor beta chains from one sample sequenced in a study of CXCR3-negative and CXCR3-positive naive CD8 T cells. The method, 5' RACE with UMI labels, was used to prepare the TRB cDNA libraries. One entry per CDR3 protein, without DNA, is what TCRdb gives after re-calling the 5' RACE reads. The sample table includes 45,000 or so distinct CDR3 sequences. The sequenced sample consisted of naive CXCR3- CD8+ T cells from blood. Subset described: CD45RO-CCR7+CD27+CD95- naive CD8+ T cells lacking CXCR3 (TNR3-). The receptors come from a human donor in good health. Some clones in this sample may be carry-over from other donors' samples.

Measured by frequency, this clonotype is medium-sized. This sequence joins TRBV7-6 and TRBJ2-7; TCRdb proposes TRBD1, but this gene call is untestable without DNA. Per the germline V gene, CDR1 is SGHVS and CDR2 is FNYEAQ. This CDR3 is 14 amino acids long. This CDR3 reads CASSQGRGSYEQYF. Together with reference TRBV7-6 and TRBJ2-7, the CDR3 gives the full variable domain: GAGVSQSPRYKVTKRGQDVALRCDPISGHVSLYWYRQALGQGPEFLTYFNYEAQQDKSGLPNDRFSAERPEGSISTLTIQRTEQRDSAMYRCASSQGRGSYEQYFGPGTRLTVT.

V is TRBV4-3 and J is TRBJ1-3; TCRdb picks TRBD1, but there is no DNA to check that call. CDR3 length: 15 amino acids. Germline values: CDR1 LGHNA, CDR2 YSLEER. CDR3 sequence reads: CASSQGGTGGNTIYF.

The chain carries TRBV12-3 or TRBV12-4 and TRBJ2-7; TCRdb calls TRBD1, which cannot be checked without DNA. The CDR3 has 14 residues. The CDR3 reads CASRGSGSGYEQYF.

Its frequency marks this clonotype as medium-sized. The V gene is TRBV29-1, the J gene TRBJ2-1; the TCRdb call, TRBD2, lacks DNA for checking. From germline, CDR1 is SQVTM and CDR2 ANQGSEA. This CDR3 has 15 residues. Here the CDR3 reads CSFRLAGDSYNEQFF.

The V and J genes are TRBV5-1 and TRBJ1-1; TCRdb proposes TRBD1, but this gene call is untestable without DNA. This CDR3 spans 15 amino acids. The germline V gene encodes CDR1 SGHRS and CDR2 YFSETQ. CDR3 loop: CASSMRQGAGTEAFF.

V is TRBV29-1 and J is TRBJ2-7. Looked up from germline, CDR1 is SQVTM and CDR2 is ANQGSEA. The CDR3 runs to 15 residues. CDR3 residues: CSVEVRQGVTYEQYF.

CDR3 residues: CASSQVAGAAYEQYF. This sequence joins TRBV3-1 and TRBJ2-7; TCRdb gives TRBD1 as the D gene, but with no DNA this cannot be confirmed. Germline V gene lookup returns CDR1 LGHDT and CDR2 YNNKEL (reference sequence). The CDR3 spans 15 residues.

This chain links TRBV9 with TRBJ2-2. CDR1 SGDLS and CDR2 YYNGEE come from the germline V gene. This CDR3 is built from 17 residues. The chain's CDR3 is CASSVEIRQQNTGELFF.

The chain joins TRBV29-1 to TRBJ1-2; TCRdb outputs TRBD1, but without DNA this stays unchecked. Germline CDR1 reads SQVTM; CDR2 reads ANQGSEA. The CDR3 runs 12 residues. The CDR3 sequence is CSVELGADGYTF.

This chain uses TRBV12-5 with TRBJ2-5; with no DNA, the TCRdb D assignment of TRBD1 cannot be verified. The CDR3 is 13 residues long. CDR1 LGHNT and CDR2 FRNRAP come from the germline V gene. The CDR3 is CATSPGVGETQYF.

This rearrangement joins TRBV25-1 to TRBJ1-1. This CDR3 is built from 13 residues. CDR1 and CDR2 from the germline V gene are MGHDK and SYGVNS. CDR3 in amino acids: CASSDGMNTEAFF.

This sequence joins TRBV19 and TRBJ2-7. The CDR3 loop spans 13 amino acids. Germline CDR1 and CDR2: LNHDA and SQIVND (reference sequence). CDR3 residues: CASSAGISYEQYF.

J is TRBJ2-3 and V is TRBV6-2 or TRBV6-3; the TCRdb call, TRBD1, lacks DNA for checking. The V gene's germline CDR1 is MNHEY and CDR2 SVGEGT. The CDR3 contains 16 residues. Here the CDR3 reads CASSPRDRGVPDTQYF.

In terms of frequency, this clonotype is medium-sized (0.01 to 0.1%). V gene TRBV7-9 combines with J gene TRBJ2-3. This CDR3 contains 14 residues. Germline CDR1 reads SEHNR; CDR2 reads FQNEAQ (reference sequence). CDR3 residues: CASSFAGDTDTQYF.

The CDR3 here is CASRSRQEVEAFF. The gene calls are TRBV12-3 or TRBV12-4 and TRBJ1-1. The CDR3 extends over 13 amino acids.

CDR3 sequence reads: CASSLKDRGAKNIQYF. The chain employs TRBV3-2 and TRBJ2-4; TCRdb gives TRBD1 as the D gene, but with no DNA this cannot be confirmed. TRBV3-2 is a known pseudogene. The CDR3 totals 16 residues.

The CDR3 reads CASSSDGKAYETQYF. The V call is TRBV5-1, the J call TRBJ2-5. CDR1 and CDR2 (germline): SGHRS, YFSETQ. This CDR3 has 15 amino acids.

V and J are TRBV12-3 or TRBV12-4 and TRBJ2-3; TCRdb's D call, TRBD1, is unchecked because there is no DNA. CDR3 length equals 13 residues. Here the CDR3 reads CARSGSETDTQYF.

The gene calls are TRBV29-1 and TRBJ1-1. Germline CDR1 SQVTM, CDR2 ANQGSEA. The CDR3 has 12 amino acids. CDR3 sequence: CSAGRMNTEAFF.

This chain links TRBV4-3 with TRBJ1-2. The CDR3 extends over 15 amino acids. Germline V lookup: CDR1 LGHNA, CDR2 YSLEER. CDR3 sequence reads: CASSQLLDGNHGYTF.

The CDR3 loop reads CASSQDRDSNQPQHF. The chain links TRBV4-3 to TRBJ1-5; TCRdb selects TRBD1, and the lack of DNA leaves this call unchecked. This CDR3 contains 15 residues. Germline CDR1 LGHNA, CDR2 YSLEER.

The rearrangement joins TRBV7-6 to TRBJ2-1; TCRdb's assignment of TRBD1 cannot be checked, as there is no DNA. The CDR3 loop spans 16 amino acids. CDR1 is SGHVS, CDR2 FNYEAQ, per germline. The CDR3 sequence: CASSLAKTFGGDEQFF. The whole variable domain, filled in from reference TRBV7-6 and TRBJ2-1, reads GAGVSQSPRYKVTKRGQDVALRCDPISGHVSLYWYRQALGQGPEFLTYFNYEAQQDKSGLPNDRFSAERPEGSISTLTIQRTEQRDSAMYRCASSLAKTFGGDEQFFGPGTRLTVL.

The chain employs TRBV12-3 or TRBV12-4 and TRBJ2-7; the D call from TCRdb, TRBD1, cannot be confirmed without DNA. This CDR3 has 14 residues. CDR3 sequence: CASSLVLGDYEQYF.

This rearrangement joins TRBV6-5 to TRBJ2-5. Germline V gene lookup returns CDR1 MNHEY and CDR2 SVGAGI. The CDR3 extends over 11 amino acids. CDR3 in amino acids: CASSYGQTQYF.

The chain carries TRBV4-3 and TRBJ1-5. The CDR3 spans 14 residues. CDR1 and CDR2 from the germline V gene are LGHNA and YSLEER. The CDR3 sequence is CASSQDLGGQPQHF.